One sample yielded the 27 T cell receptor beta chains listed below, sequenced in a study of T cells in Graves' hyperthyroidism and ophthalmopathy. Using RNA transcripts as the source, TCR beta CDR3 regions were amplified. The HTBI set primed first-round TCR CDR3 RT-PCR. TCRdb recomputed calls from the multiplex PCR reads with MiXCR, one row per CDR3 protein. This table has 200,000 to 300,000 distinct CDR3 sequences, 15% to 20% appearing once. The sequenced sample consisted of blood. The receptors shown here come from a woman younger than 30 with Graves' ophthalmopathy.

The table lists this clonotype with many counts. The CDR3 loop reads CASNLGSGIGTEAFF. CDR3 sequence (DNA): TGTGCCAGCAACTTGGGGTCAGGGATAGGGACTGAAGCTTTCTTT. The chain links TRBV7-8 to TRBJ1-1; a possible D gene is TRBD1 (5 bases). V gave up 7 bases and J gave up 5 bases, with 20 bases separating them. Germline loops: CDR1 SGHVS, CDR2 FQNEAQ. The CDR3 consists of 15 residues. Full variable domain (missing parts from reference TRBV7-8 and TRBJ1-1): GAGVSQSPRYKVAKRGQDVALRCDPISGHVSLFWYQQALGQGPEFLTYFQNEAQLDKSGLPSDRFFAERPEGSVSTLKIQRTQQEDSAVYLCASNLGSGIGTEAFFGQGTRLTVV.

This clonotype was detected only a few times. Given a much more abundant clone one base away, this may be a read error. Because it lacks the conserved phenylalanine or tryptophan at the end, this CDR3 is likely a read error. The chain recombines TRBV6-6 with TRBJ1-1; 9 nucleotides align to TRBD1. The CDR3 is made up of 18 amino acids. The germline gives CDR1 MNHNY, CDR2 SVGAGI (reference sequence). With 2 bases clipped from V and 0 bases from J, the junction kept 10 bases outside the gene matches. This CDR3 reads CASSYRTGQGPLNTEAFS. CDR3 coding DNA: TGTGCCAGCAGTTACAGGACGGGACAGGGTCCTTTGAACACTGAAGCTTTCTCT.

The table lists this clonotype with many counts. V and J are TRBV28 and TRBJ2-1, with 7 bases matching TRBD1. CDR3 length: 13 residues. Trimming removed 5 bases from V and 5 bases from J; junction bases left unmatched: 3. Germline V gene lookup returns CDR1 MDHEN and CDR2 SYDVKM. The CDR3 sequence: CASSPGTDNEQFF. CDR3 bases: TGTGCCAGCAGTCCCGGGACAGACAATGAGCAGTTCTTC.

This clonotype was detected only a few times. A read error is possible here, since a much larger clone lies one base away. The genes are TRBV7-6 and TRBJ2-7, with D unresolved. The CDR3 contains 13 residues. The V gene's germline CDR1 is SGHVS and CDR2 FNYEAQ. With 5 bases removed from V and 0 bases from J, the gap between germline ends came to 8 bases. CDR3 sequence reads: CASSGARSYEQYF. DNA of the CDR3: TGTGCCAGCAGCGGAGCACGCTCCTACGAGCAGTACTTC.

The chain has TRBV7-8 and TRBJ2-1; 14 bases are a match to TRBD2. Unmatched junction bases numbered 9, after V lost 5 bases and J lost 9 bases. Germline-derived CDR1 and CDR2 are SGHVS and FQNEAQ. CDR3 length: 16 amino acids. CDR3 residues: CASSHGTSGGSGEQFF. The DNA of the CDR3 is TGTGCCAGCAGCCACGGGACTAGCGGGGGCTCAGGTGAGCAGTTCTTC.

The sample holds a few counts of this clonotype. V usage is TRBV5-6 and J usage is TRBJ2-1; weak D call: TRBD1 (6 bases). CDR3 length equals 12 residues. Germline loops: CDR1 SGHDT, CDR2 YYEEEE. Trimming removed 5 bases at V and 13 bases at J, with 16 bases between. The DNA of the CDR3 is TGTGCCAGCAGTTTCACAGGGAGCTTTCAGTTCTTC. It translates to CASSFTGSFQFF. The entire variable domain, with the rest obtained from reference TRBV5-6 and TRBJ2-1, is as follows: DAGVTQSPTHLIKTRGQQVTLRCSPKSGHDTVSWYQQALGQGPQFIFQYYEEEERQRGNFPDRFSGHQFPNYSSELNVNALLLGDSALYLCASSFTGSFQFFGPGTRLTVL.

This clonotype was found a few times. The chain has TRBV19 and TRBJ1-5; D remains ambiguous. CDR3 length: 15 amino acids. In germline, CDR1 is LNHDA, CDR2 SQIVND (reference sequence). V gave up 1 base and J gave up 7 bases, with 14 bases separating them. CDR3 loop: CASSIVGGFPQPQHF. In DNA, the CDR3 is TGTGCCAGTAGTATAGTAGGCGGATTCCCGCAGCCCCAGCATTTT.

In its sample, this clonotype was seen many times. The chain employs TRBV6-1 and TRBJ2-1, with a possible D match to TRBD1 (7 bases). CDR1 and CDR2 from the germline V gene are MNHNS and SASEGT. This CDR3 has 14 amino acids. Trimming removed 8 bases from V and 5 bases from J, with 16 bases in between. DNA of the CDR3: TGTGCCAGCGGACTACAGGGGTCCCACAATGAGCAGTTCTTC. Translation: CASGLQGSHNEQFF.

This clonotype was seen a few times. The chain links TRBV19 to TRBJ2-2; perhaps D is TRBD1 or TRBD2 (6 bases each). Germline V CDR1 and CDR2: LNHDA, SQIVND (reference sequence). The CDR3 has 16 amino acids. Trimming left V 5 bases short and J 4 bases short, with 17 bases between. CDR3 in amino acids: CASSPHGGLGTGELFF. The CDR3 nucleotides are TGTGCCAGTAGTCCCCACGGGGGCTTAGGCACCGGGGAGCTGTTTTTT.

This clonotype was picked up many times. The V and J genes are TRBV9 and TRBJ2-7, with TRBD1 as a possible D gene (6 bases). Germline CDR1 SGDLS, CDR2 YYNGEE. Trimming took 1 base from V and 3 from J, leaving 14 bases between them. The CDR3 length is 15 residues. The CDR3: CASSVTSGQIYEQYF. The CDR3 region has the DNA TGTGCCAGCAGCGTAACCAGCGGACAGATCTACGAGCAGTACTTC.

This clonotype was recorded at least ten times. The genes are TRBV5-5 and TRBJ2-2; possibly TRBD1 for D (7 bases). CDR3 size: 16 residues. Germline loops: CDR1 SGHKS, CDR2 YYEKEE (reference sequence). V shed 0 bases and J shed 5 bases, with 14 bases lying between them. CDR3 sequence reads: CASSLGAGGGTGELFF. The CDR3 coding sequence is TGTGCCAGCAGCTTGGGAGCAGGGGGAGGAACCGGGGAGCTGTTTTTT.

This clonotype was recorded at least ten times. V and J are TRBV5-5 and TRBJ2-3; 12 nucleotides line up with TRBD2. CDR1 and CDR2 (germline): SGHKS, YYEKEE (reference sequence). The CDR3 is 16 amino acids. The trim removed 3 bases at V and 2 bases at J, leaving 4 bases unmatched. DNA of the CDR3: TGTGCCAGCAGCTGGAGACTAGCGGGGGACACAGATACGCAGTATTTT. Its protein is CASSWRLAGDTDTQYF.

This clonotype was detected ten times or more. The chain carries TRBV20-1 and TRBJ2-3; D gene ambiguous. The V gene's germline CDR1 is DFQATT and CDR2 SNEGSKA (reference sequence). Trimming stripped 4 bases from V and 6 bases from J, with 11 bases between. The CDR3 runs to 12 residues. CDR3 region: CSAITVGDTQYF. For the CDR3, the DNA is TGCAGTGCTATCACCGTGGGGGATACGCAGTATTTT.

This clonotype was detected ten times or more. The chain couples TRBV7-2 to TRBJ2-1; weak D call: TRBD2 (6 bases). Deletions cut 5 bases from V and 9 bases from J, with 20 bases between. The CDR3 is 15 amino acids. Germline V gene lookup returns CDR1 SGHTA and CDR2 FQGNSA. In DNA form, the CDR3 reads TGTGCCAGCAGCCTCCTCGAGGCGGGGATGATTGAGCAGTTCTTC. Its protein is CASSLLEAGMIEQFF.

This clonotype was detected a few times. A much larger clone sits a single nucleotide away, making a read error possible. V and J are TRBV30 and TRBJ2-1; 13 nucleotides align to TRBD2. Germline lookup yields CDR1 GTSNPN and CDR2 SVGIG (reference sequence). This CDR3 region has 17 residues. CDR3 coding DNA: TGTGCCTGGAGTCCCACTAGCGGGGGGGCCGGTTACAATGAGCGGTTCTTC. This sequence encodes CAWSPTSGGAGYNERFF.

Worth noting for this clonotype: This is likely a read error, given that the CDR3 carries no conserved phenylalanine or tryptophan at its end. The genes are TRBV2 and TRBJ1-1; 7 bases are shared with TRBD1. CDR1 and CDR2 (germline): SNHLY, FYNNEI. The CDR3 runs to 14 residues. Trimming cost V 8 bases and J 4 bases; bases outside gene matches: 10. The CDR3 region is CASGRQGPGTEAFL. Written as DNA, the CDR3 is TGTGCCAGCGGGAGACAGGGTCCAGGCACTGAAGCTTTCCTT.

The CDR3 protein is CSAGGTSGGSVQFF. The CDR3 DNA reads as TGCAGTGCGGGCGGGACTAGCGGGGGAAGTGTGCAGTTCTTC. This chain uses TRBV20-1 with TRBJ2-1; 14 nucleotides line up with TRBD2. The CDR3 is 14 residues long. The germline CDR1 and CDR2 sequences are DFQATT and SNEGSKA (reference sequence). With V trimmed by 6 bases and J by 12 bases, 10 bases remained unmatched.

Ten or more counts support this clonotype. As DNA, the CDR3 is TGTGCCAGCAGTTTAGCCGGAAAGAACACTGAAGCTTTCTTT. Protein product: CASSLAGKNTEAFF. The chain couples TRBV12-3 or TRBV12-4 to TRBJ1-1; D unclear. CDR3 length: 14 amino acids. V lost 0 bases, J lost 1 base, and 6 bases lay in between.

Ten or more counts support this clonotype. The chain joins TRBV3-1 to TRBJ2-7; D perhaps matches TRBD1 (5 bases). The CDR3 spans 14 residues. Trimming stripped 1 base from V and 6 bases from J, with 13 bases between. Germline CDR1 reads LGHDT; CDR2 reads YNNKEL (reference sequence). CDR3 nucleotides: TGTGCCAGCAGCCAAGCCCAGGGTAGGAGCGAGCAGTACTTC. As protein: CASSQAQGRSEQYF.

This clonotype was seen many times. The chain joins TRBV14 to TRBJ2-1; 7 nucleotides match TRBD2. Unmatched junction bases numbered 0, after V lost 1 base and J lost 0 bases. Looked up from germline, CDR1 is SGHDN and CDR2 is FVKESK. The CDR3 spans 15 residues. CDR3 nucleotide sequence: TGTGCCAGCAGCCAAGGGGGGGGCTCCTACAATGAGCAGTTCTTC. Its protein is CASSQGGGSYNEQFF.

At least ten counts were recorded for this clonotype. The CDR3 region is CASSLGLVGDRGTEAFF. Written as DNA, the CDR3 is TGCGCCAGCAGCTTGGGGCTGGTGGGCGACAGGGGCACTGAAGCTTTCTTT. This rearrangement joins TRBV5-1 to TRBJ1-1, with TRBD1 matching over 8 bases. The ends lost 0 bases at V and 4 bases at J; junction bases unmatched: 11. Germline loops: CDR1 SGHRS, CDR2 YFSETQ. This CDR3 has 17 amino acids.

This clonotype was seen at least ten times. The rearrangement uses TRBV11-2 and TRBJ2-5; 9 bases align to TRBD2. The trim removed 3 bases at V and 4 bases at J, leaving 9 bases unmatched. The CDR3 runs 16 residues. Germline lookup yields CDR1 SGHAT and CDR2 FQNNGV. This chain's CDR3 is CASSLGYSGGGETQYF. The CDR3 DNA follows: TGTGCCAGCAGCTTGGGATATAGCGGGGGAGGAGAGACCCAGTACTTC.

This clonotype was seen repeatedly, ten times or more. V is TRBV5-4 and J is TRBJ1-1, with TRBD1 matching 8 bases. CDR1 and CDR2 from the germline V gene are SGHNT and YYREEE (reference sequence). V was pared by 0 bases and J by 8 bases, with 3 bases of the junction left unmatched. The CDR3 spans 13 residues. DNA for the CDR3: TGTGCCAGCAGCTTGGGACAGGGGTGGGAAGCTTTCTTT. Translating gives CASSLGQGWEAFF.

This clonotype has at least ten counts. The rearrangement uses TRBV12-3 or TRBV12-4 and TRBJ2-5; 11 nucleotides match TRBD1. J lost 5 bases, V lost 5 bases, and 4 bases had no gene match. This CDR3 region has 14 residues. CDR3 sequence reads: CASSRDRGVETQYF. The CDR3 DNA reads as TGTGCCAGCAGTAGGGACAGGGGGGTGGAGACCCAGTACTTC.

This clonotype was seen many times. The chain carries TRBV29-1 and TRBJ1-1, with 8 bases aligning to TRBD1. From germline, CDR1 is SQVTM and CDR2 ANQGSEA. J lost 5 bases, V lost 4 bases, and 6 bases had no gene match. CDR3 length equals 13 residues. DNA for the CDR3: TGCAGCGTTGGACAGGGGATGGGTACTGAAGCTTTCTTT. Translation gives CSVGQGMGTEAFF.

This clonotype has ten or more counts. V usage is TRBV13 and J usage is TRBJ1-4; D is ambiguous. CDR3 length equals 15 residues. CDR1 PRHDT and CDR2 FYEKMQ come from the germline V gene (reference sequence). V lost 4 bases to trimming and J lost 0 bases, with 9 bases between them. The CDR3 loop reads CASSSREATNEKLFF. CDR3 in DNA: TGTGCCAGCAGCTCCCGGGAGGCAACTAATGAAAAACTGTTTTTT.

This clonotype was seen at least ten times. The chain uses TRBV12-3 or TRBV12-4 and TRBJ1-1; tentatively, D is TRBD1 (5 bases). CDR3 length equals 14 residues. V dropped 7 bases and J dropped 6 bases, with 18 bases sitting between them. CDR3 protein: CASKIGGMYPEAFF. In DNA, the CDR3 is TGTGCCAGCAAGATCGGGGGAATGTATCCTGAAGCTTTCTTT.